Listed here are 12 T cell receptor beta chains from one sample, sequenced in a study of T cells after yellow fever vaccination. TCRdb redid the calling of the 5' RACE reads with MiXCR, one entry per CDR3 protein. The sample lists hundreds of thousands of distinct CDR3 sequences, roughly 21% occurring once. The starting material was PBMCs, obtained 15 days after the yellow fever booster vaccination. These receptor sequences come from a young man who received the YFV17D yellow fever vaccine.

This clonotype was seen a few times. The chain couples TRBV20-1 to TRBJ2-7; 11 nucleotides align to TRBD2. The V gene end was trimmed by 4 bases and the J gene end by 4 bases; junction bases not matched to a gene: 9. CDR1 and CDR2 from the germline V gene are DFQATT and SNEGSKA (reference sequence). The CDR3 covers 15 residues. In DNA form, the CDR3 reads TGCAGTGCTATACAACTAGCGGGGGTGGGATACGAGCAGTACTTC. This translates into CSAIQLAGVGYEQYF.

This chain uses TRBV15 with TRBJ2-2; 8 bases align to TRBD1. The CDR3 contains 17 residues. V shed 2 bases and J 3 bases; nucleotides not matched to a gene: 8. Germline lookup yields CDR1 LNHNV and CDR2 YYDKDF (reference sequence). Written as DNA, the CDR3 is TGTGCCACCAGCAGATCGGTCCTGACAGGGGACACCGGGGAGCTGTTTTTT. Translating it yields CATSRSVLTGDTGELFF.

The chain recombines TRBV5-4 with TRBJ2-3, with TRBD1 matching over 7 bases. V gave up 1 base and J gave up 2 bases; unmatched junction bases: 4. The CDR3 totals 15 residues. The V gene's germline CDR1 is SGHNT and CDR2 YYREEE (reference sequence). Here the CDR3 reads CASSLTGDYTDTQYF. CDR3 DNA sequence: TGTGCCAGCAGCTTGACAGGGGATTACACAGATACGCAGTATTTT. Together with reference TRBV5-4 and TRBJ2-3, the CDR3 gives the full variable domain: ETGVTQSPTHLIKTRGQQVTLRCSSQSGHNTVSWYQQALGQGPQFIFQYYREEENGRGNFPPRFSGLQFPNYSSELNVNALELDDSALYLCASSLTGDYTDTQYFGPGTRLTVL.

Written as DNA, the CDR3 is TGTGCCAGCAAGGGCAGGGCAGTCCCCGGGGAGCTGTTTTTT. It encodes CASKGRAVPGELFF. V is TRBV27 and J is TRBJ2-2; tentatively, D is TRBD1 (5 bases). This CDR3 has 14 amino acids. Trimming took off 7 bases at V and 6 bases at J, with 15 bases between the two ends. The germline gives CDR1 MNHEY, CDR2 SMNVEV (reference sequence).

The CDR3 region has the DNA TGTGCCAGTAGGCTGTCCGGGGGCGGGGAGACCCAGTACTTC. It codes for CASRLSGGGETQYF. The chain uses TRBV19 and TRBJ2-5; D assignment may be TRBD1 or TRBD2 (6 bases each). Germline lookup yields CDR1 LNHDA and CDR2 SQIVND (reference sequence). V was pared by 6 bases and J by 5 bases, with 16 bases between. There are 14 residues in the CDR3.

The table lists this clonotype with a few counts. The chain is built from TRBV20-1 and TRBJ2-2; 13 positions match TRBD2. This CDR3 spans 17 amino acids. With 0 bases clipped from V and 5 bases from J, the junction kept 6 bases outside the gene matches. Germline loops: CDR1 DFQATT, CDR2 SNEGSKA (reference sequence). The DNA of the CDR3 is TGCAGTGCTAGAGATGGTCGGACTAGCGGGAGTACCGGGGAGCTGTTTTTT. It yields the protein CSARDGRTSGSTGELFF.

The chain is built from TRBV6-5 and TRBJ2-2, with 9 bases fitting TRBD1. The CDR3 loop spans 15 amino acids. The germline gives CDR1 MNHEY, CDR2 SVGAGI. V was clipped by 2 bases and J by 4 bases; unmatched bases: 2. This CDR3 is CASSYADRGTGELFF. The CDR3, as DNA: TGTGCCAGCAGTTACGCGGACAGGGGCACCGGGGAGCTGTTTTTT.

This CDR3 reads CASMRGSGAFF. CDR3 sequence (DNA): TGTGCCAGCATGAGGGGGTCGGGAGCTTTCTTT. The genes are TRBV12-3 or TRBV12-4 and TRBJ1-1; tentative D call: TRBD1 (6 bases). The CDR3 contains 11 residues. V lost 7 bases and J 10 bases, leaving 13 bases between the germline ends.

The chain combines TRBV14 with TRBJ2-1; no clear D. V gave up 2 bases and J gave up 7 bases, with 15 bases separating them. Germline lookup yields CDR1 SGHDN and CDR2 FVKESK. The CDR3 spans 15 residues. CDR3 coding DNA: TGTGCCAGCAGCCAAATCTATCCGGTGGGGAATGAGCAGTTCTTC. It encodes CASSQIYPVGNEQFF.

This clonotype occurred a few times. This sequence joins TRBV3-1 and TRBJ2-2; no reliable D call. The CDR3 has 14 amino acids. V was shortened by 0 bases and J by 7 bases, with 9 bases between the two germline ends. From germline, CDR1 is LGHDT and CDR2 YNNKEL (reference sequence). The chain's CDR3 is CASSQESAYGELFF. The DNA for the CDR3 is TGTGCCAGCAGCCAAGAATCGGCTTACGGGGAGCTGTTTTTT.

The genes are TRBV13 and TRBJ2-1; a possible D gene is TRBD1 (6 bases). The CDR3 length is 14 residues. With 4 bases removed from V and 1 base from J, the gap between germline ends came to 8 bases. Germline assignment: CDR1 PRHDT and CDR2 FYEKMQ (reference sequence). CDR3 in DNA: TGTGCCAGCAGCTACAGGGTATCCTACAATGAGCAGTTCTTC. Translated: CASSYRVSYNEQFF.

The rearrangement uses TRBV6-6 and TRBJ2-7; 8 bases fit TRBD1. V gave up 7 bases and J gave up 3 bases; unmatched junction bases: 5. There are 13 residues in the CDR3. CDR1 is MNHNY, CDR2 SVGAGI, per germline (reference sequence). In nucleotides, the CDR3 is TGTGCCAGCACCTTCACAGGGGGCTACGAGCAGTACTTC. It encodes CASTFTGGYEQYF.